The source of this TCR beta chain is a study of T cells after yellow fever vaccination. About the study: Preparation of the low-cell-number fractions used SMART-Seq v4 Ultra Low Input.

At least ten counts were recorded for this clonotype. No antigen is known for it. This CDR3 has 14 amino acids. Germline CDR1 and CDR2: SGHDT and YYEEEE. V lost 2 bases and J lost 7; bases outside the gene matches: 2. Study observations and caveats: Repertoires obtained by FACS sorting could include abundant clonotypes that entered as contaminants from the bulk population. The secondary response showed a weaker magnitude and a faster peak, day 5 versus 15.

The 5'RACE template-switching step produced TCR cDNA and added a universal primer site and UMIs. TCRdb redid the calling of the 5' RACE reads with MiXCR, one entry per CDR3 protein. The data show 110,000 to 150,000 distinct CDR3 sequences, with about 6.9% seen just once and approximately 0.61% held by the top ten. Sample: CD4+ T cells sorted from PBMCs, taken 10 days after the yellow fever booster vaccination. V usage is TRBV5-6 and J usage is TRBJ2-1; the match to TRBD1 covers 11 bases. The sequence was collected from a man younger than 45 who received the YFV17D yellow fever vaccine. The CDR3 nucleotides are TGTGCCAGCAGCTTCGGACAGGGGGCGAATGAGCAGTTCTTC. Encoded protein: CASSFGQGANEQFF. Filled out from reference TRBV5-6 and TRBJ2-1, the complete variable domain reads DAGVTQSPTHLIKTRGQQVTLRCSPKSGHDTVSWYQQALGQGPQFIFQYYEEEERQRGNFPDRFSGHQFPNYSSELNVNALLLGDSALYLCASSFGQGANEQFFGPGTRLTVL.